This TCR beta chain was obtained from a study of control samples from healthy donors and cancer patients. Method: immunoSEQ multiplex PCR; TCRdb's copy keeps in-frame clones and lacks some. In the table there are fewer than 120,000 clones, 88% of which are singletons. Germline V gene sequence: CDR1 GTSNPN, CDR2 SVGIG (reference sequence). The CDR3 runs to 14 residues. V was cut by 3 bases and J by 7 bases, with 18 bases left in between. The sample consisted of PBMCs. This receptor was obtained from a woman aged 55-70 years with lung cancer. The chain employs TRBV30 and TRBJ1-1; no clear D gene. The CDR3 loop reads CAWRAFDVGNEAFF. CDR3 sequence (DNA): TGTGCCTGGAGGGCGTTTGACGTGGGGAATGAAGCTTTCTTT.